Listed below are T cell receptor beta chains from one sample, sequenced in a study of blood T cell repertoires in COVID-19. This table comes from immunoSEQ multiplex PCR, and its TCRdb copy is limited to in-frame clones, with some not included. The repertoire holds around 160,000 clones, approximately 85% seen once, with around 8% in the top ten. Source material: peripheral blood. These receptors all stem from a woman aged 55-70 years with COVID-19, enrolled during active disease. Both conserved end residues are part of each CDR3. Fields, in order: V gene, clone size, D gene, J gene, CDR3 protein, CDR3 DNA. D genes are given only for firm matches. Some rows mark clone size as missing; the rest say once, few, many or name a class of expanded clone.

V gene: TRBV3-1/TRBV3-2; clone size: once; D gene: -; J gene: TRBJ1-2; CDR3 protein: CASSQDSDSAFYGYTF; CDR3 DNA: TGTGCCAGCAGCCAAGATTCGGACAGTGCTTTCTATGGCTACACCTTC
V gene: TRBV2; clone size: -; D gene: TRBD1; J gene: TRBJ1-1; CDR3 protein: CASMDRGRPPTEAFF; CDR3 DNA: TGTGCCAGCATGGACAGGGGCCGACCACCCACTGAAGCTTTCTTT
V gene: TRBV5-6; clone size: once; D gene: TRBD1; J gene: TRBJ1-1; CDR3 protein: CASSLRTGVTEAFF; CDR3 DNA: TGTGCCAGCAGCTTGAGGACAGGGGTCACTGAAGCTTTCTTT
V gene: TRBV7-2; clone size: -; D gene: TRBD2; J gene: TRBJ2-1; CDR3 protein: CASRSAGGPFNEQFF; CDR3 DNA: TGTGCCAGCAGATCTGCGGGGGGGCCTTTCAATGAGCAGTTCTTC
V gene: TRBV4-2; clone size: few; D gene: TRBD1; J gene: TRBJ1-2; CDR3 protein: CASRSRAGGPPLYGYTF; CDR3 DNA: TGTGCCAGCAGAAGCCGGGCAGGGGGACCCCCCCTTTATGGCTACACCTTC
V gene: TRBV2; clone size: -; D gene: -; J gene: TRBJ1-3; CDR3 protein: CASSDSGGGNTIYF; CDR3 DNA: TGTGCCAGCAGTGATTCGGGGGGCGGAAACACCATATATTTT
V gene: TRBV19; clone size: once; D gene: -; J gene: TRBJ1-1; CDR3 protein: CASSSGDPRNTEAFF; CDR3 DNA: TGTGCCAGTAGTAGCGGGGACCCCCGGAACACTGAAGCTTTCTTT
V gene: TRBV6-5; clone size: -; D gene: TRBD1; J gene: TRBJ2-7; CDR3 protein: CASSSTGGLYEQYF; CDR3 DNA: TGTGCCAGCAGCTCGACAGGGGGCCTTTACGAGCAGTACTTC
V gene: TRBV3-1/TRBV3-2; clone size: -; D gene: TRBD1; J gene: TRBJ1-2; CDR3 protein: CASSQSRQGSPNGYTF; CDR3 DNA: TGTGCCAGCAGCCAATCCCGACAGGGATCCCCGAATGGCTACACCTTC
V gene: TRBV10-1; clone size: -; D gene: -; J gene: TRBJ1-2; CDR3 protein: CASSESVREQGGYGYTF; CDR3 DNA: TGCGCCAGCAGTGAGTCAGTGAGGGAACAGGGCGGCTATGGCTACACCTTC
V gene: TRBV5-4; clone size: -; D gene: TRBD1; J gene: TRBJ1-1; CDR3 protein: CASSWDSNTEAFF; CDR3 DNA: TGTGCCAGCAGCTGGGACAGCAACACTGAAGCTTTCTTT
V gene: TRBV15; clone size: -; D gene: TRBD1; J gene: TRBJ1-4; CDR3 protein: CATSPRGTGETKKLFF; CDR3 DNA: TGTGCCACCAGCCCTCGAGGGACAGGAGAAACTAAAAAACTGTTTTTT
V gene: TRBV7-2; clone size: -; D gene: -; J gene: TRBJ1-1; CDR3 protein: CASTPSVGHTEAFF; CDR3 DNA: TGTGCCAGCACCCCGTCGGTGGGGCACACTGAAGCTTTCTTT
V gene: TRBV19; clone size: few; D gene: TRBD2; J gene: TRBJ2-3; CDR3 protein: CASSTSGGNSDTQYF; CDR3 DNA: TGTGCCAGTAGTACCAGCGGGGGGAACTCAGATACGCAGTATTTT
V gene: TRBV19; clone size: -; D gene: TRBD1; J gene: TRBJ1-2; CDR3 protein: CASSTGTGVIYGYTF; CDR3 DNA: TGTGCCAGTAGTACGGGGACAGGGGTAATCTATGGCTACACCTTC
V gene: TRBV11-1; clone size: -; D gene: -; J gene: TRBJ2-5; CDR3 protein: CASSLVSYQETQYF; CDR3 DNA: TGTGCCAGCAGCTTAGTCTCGTACCAAGAGACCCAGTACTTC